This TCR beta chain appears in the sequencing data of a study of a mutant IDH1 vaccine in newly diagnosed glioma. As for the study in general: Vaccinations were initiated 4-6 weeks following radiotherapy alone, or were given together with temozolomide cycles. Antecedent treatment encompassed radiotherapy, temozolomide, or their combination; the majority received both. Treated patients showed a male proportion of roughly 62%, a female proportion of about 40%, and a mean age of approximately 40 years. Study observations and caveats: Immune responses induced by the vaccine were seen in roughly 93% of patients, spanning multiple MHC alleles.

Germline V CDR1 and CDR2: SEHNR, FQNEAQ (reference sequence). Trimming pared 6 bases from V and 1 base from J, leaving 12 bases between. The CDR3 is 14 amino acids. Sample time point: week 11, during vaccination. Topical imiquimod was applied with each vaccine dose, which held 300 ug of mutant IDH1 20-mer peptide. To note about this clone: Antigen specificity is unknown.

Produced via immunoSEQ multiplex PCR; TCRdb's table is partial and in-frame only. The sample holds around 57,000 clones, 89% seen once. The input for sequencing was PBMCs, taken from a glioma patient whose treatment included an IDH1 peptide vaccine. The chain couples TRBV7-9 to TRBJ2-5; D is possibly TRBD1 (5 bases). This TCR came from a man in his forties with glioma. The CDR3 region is CASRTVGSQETQYF. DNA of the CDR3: TGTGCCAGCAGGACAGTCGGCTCCCAAGAGACCCAGTACTTC.